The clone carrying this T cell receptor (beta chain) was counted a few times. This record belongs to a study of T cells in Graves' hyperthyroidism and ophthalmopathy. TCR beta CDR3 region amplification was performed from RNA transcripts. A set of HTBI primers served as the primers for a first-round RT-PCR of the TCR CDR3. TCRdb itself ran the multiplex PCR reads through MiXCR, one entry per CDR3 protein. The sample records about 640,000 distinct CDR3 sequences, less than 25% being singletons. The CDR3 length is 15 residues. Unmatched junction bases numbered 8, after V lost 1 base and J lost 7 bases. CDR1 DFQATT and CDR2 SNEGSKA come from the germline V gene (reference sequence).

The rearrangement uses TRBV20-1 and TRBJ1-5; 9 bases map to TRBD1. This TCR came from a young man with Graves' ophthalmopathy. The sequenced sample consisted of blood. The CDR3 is CSARGRDRVSQPQHF. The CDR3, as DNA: TGCAGTGCTAGAGGGCGGGACAGGGTGTCCCAGCCCCAGCATTTT.